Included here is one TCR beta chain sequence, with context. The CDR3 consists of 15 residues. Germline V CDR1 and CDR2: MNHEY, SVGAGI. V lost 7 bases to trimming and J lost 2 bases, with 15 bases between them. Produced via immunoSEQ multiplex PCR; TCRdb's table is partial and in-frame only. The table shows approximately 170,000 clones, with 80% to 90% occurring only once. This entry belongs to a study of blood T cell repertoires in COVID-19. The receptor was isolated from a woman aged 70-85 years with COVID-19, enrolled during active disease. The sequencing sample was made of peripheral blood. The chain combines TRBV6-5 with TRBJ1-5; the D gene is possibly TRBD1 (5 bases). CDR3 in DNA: TGTGCCAGCAAAATGGGGCAGGATGGCAATCAGCCCCAGCATTTT. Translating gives CASKMGQDGNQPQHF.